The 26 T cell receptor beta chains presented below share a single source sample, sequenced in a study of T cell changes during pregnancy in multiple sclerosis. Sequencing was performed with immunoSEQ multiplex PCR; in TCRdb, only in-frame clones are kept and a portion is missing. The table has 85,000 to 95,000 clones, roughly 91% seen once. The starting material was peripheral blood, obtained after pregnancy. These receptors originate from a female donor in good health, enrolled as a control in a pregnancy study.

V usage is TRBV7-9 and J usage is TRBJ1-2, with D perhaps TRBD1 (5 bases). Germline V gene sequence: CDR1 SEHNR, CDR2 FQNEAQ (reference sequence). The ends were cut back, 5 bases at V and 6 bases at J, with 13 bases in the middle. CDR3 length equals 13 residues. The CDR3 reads CASSLGEGDGYTF. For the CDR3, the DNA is TGTGCCAGCAGCCTTGGGGAAGGGGATGGCTACACCTTC. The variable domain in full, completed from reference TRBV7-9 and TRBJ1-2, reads DTGVSQNPRHKITKRGQNVTFRCDPISEHNRLYWYRQTLGQGPEFLTYFQNEAQLEKSRLLSDRFSAERPKGSFSTLEIQRTEQGDSAMYLCASSLGEGDGYTFGSGTRLTVV.

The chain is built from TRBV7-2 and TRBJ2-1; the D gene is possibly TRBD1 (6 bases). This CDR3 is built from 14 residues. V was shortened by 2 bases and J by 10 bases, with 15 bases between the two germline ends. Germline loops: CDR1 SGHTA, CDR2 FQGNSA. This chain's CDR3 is CASSLRTRGNEQFF. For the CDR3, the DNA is TGTGCCAGCAGCTTACGGACGAGGGGGAACGAGCAGTTCTTC.

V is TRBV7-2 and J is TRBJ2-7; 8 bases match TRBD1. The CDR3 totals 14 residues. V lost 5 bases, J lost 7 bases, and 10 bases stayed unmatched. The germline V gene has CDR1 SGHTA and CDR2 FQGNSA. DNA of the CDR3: TGTGCCAGCAGCCACGACAGGGGCGGGGAGGAGCAGTACTTC. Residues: CASSHDRGGEEQYF.

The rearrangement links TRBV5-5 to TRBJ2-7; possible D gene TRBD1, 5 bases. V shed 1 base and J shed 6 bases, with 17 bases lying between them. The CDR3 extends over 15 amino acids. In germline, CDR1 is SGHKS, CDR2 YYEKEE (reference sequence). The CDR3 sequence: CASSLSWQGLSEQYF. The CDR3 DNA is TGTGCCAGCAGCTTGTCGTGGCAGGGATTATCCGAGCAGTACTTC. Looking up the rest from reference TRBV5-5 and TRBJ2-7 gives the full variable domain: DAGVTQSPTHLIKTRGQQVTLRCSPISGHKSVSWYQQVLGQGPQFIFQYYEKEERGRGNFPDRFSARQFPNYSSELNVNALLLGDSALYLCASSLSWQGLSEQYFGPGTRLTVT.

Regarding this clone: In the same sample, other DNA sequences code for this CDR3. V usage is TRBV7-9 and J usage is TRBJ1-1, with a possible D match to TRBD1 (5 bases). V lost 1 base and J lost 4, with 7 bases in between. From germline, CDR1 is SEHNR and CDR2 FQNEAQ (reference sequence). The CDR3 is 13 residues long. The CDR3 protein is CASSLGGVTEAFF. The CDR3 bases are TGTGCCAGCAGCTTAGGGGGCGTCACTGAAGCTTTCTTT.

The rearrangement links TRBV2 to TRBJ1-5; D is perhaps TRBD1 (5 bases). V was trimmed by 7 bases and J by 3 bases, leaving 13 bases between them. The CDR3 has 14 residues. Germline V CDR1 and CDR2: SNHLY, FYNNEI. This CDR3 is CASTVDSYNQPQHF. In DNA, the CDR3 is TGTGCCAGCACCGTAGACAGTTACAATCAGCCCCAGCATTTT.

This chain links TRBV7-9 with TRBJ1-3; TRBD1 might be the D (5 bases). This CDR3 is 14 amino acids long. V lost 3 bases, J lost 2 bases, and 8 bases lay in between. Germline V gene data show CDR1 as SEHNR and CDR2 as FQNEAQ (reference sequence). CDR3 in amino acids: CASSFQGTGNTIYF. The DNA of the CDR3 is TGTGCCAGCAGCTTCCAGGGAACTGGAAACACCATATATTTT.

The CDR3 loop reads CASSVSGGSTAPLHF. The CDR3 coding sequence is TGTGCCAGCAGCGTATCGGGGGGGTCTACGGCACCCCTCCACTTT. This sequence joins TRBV9 and TRBJ1-6; possible D gene TRBD1, 5 bases. Germline CDR1 and CDR2: SGDLS and YYNGEE. This CDR3 contains 15 residues. V was cut by 1 base and J by 11 bases, with 16 bases left in between. Looking up the rest from reference TRBV9 and TRBJ1-6 gives the full variable domain: DSGVTQTPKHLITATGQRVTLRCSPRSGDLSVYWYQQSLDQGLQFLIQYYNGEERAKGNILERFSAQQFPDLHSELNLSSLELGDSALYFCASSVSGGSTAPLHFGNGTRLTVT.

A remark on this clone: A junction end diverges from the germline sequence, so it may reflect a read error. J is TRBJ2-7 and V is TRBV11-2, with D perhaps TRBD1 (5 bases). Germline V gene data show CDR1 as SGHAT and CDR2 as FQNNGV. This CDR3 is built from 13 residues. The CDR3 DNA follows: TGTGACAGCAGCCCCCCGACAGAGTACGAGCAGTACTTC. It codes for CDSSPPTEYEQYF. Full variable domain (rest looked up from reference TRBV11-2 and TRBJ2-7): EAGVAQSPRYKIIEKRQSVAFWCNPISGHATLYWYQQILGQGPKLLIQFQNNGVVDDSQLPKDRFSAERLKGVDSTLKIQPAKLEDSAVYLCDSSPPTEYEQYFGPGTRLTVT.

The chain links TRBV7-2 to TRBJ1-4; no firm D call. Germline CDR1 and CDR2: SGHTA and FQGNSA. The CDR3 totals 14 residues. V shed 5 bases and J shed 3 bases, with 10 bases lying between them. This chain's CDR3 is CASSPEYANEKLFF. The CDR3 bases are TGTGCCAGCAGCCCTGAGTACGCTAATGAAAAACTGTTTTTT.

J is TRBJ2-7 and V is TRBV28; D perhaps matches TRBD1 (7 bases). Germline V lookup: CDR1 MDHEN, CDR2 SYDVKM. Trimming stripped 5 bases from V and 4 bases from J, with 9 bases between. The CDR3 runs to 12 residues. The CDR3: CASSPGGYEQYF. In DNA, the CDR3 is TGTGCCAGCAGTCCAGGGGGGTACGAGCAGTACTTC.

The DNA of the CDR3 is TGTGCCAGCAGCTTAAACAGGGGCAATGAGCAGTTCTTC. It encodes CASSLNRGNEQFF. The chain employs TRBV7-9 and TRBJ2-1, with 7 bases lining up with TRBD1. In germline, CDR1 is SEHNR, CDR2 FQNEAQ (reference sequence). V lost 2 bases, J lost 6 bases, and 1 base stayed unmatched. CDR3 length: 13 residues.

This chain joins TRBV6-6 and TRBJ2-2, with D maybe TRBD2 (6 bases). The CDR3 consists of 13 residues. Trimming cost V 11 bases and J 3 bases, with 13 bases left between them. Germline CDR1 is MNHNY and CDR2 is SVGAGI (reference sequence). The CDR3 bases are TGTGCCGTCAGCACTAGCCACACCGGGGAGCTGTTTTTT. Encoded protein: CAVSTSHTGELFF.

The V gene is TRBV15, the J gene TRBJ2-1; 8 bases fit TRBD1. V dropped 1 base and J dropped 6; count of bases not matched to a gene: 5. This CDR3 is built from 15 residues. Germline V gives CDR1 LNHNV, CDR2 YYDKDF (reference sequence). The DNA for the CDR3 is TGTGCCACCAGCAGAGGACCCGGACAGGGCAATGAGCAGTTCTTC. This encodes CATSRGPGQGNEQFF.

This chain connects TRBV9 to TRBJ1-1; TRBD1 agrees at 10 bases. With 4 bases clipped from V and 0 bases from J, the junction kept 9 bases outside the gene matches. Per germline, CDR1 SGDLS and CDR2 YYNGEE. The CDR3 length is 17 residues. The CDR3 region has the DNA TGTGCCAGCAGCCTCCGGGACAGGGGTTCCATGAACACTGAAGCTTTCTTT. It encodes CASSLRDRGSMNTEAFF.

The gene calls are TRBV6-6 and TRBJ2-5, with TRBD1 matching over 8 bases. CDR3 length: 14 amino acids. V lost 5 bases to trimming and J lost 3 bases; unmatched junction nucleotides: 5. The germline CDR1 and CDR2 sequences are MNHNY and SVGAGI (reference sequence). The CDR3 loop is CASSHGTGEETQYF. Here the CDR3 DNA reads TGTGCCAGCAGTCATGGGACAGGAGAAGAGACCCAGTACTTC.

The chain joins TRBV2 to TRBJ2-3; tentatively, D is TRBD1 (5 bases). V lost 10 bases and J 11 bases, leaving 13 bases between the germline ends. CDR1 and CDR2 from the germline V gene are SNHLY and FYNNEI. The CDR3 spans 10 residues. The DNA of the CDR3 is TGTGCCACCACAGGAGTTAGGCAGTATTTT. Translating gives CATTGVRQYF.

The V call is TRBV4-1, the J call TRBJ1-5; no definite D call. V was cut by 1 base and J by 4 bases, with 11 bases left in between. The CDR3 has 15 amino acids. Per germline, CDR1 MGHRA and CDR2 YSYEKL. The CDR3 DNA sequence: TGCGCCAGCAGCCAAGTTCATGAAGCGAATCAGCCCCAGCATTTT. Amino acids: CASSQVHEANQPQHF.

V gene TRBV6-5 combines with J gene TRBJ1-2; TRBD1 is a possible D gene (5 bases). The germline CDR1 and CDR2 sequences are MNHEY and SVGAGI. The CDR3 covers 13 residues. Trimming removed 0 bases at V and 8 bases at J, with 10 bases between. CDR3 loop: CASSYSGAIGYTF. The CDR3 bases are TGTGCCAGCAGTTACTCAGGGGCGATCGGCTACACCTTC.

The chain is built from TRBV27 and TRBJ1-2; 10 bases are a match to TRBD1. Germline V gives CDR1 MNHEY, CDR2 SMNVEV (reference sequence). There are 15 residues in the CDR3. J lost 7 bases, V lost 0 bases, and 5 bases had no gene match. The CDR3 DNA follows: TGTGCCAGCAGTTTATCAGGGACAGGGGCGAGTGGCTACACCTTC. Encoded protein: CASSLSGTGASGYTF.

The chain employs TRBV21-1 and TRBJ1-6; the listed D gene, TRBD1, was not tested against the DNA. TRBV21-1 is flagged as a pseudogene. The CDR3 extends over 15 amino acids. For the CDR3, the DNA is TGTGCCAGCAGCAGAGGGGGCAGGGGAGATTCACCCCTCCACTTT. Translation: CASSRGGRGDSPLHF.

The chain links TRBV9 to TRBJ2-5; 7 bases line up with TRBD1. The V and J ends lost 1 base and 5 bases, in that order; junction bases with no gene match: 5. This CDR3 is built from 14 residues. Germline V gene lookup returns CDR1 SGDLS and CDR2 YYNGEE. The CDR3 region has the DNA TGTGCCAGCAGCGTAACAGGGGTTTCGGAGACCCAGTACTTC. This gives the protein CASSVTGVSETQYF.

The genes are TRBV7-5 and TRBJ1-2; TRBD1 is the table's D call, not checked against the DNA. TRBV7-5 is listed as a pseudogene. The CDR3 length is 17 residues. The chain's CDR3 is CARSQDRSPGTGYGYTF. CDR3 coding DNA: TGTGCCAGAAGCCAAGACCGTTCTCCCGGGACAGGCTATGGCTACACCTTC.

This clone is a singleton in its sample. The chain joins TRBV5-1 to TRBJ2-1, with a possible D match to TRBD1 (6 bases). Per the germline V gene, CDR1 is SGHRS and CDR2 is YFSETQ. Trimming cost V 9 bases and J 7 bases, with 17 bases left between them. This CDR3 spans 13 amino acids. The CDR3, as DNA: TGCGCCACCCAGGGGTCCAAGGTGAATGAGCAGTTCTTC. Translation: CATQGSKVNEQFF.

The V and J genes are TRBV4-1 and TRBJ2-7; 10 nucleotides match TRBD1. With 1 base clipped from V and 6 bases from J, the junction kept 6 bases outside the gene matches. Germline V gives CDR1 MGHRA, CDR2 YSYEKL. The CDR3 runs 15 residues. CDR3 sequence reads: CASSQVGTGVGEQYF. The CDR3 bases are TGCGCCAGCAGCCAAGTGGGGACAGGGGTGGGCGAGCAGTACTTC.

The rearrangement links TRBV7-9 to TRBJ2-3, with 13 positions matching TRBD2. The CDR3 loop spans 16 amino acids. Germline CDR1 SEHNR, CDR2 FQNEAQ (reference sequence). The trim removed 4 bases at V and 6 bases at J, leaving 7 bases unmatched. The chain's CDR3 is CASSSGLAGLGDTQYF. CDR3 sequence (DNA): TGTGCCAGCAGCTCGGGACTAGCGGGGCTAGGGGATACGCAGTATTTT.